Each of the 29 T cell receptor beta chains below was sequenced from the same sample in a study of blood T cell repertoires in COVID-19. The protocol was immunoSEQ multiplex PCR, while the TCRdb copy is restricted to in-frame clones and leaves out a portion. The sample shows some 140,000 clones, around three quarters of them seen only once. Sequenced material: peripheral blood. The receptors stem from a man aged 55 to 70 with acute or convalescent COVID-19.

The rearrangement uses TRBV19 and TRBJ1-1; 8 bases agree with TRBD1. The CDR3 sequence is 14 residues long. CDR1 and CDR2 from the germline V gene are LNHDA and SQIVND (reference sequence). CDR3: CASNDRGLNTEAFF. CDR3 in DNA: TGTGCGTCCAATGACAGGGGACTGAACACTGAAGCTTTCTTT.

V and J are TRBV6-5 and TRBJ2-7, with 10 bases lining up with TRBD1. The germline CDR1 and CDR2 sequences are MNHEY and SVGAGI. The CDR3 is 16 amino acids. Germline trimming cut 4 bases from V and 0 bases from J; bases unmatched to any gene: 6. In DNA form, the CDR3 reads TGTGCCAGCAGTTTGGAGGGGACAGGGGTCTCCTACGAGCAGTACTTC. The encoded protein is CASSLEGTGVSYEQYF.

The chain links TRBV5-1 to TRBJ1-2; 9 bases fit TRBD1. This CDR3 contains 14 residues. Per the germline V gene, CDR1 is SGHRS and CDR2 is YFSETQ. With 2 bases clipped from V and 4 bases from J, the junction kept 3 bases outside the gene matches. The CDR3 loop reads CASSFTGGVYGYTF. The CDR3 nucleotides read TGCGCCAGCAGCTTTACAGGGGGCGTCTATGGCTACACCTTC.

CDR3 nucleotides: TGTGCCAGTAGTTTCTCCTCCGGGACAGGGGGCGTTTCGGAACTGTTTTTT. Residues: CASSFSSGTGGVSELFF. The V and J genes are TRBV19 and TRBJ1-4; 12 bases agree with TRBD1. Germline CDR1 reads LNHDA; CDR2 reads SQIVND (reference sequence). V was clipped by 5 bases and J by 12 bases; unmatched bases: 16. The CDR3 runs 17 residues.

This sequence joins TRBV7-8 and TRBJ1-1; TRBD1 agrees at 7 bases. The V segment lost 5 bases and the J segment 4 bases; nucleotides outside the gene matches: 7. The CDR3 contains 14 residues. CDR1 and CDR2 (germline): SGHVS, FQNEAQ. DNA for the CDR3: TGTGCCAGCAGCCCTGACAGGGATCGCACTGAAGCTTTCTTT. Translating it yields CASSPDRDRTEAFF.

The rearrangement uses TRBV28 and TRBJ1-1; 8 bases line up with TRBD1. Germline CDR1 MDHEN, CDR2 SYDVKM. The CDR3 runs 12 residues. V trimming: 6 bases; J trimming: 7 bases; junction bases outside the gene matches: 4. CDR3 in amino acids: CASRTGGIEAFF. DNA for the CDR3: TGTGCCAGCAGAACAGGGGGTATTGAAGCTTTCTTT.

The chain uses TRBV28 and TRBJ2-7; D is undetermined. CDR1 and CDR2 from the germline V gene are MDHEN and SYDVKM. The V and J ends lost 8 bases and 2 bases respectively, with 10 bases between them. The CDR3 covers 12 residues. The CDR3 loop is CASGHGPYEQYF. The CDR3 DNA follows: TGTGCCAGCGGGCATGGTCCCTACGAGCAGTACTTC.

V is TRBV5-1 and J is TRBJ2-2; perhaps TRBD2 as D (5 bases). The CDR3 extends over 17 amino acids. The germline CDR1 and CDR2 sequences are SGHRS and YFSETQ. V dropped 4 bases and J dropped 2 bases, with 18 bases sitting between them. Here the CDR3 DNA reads TGCGCCAGCAGCCCGACGTTTTCAGCGGATAACACCGGGGAGCTGTTTTTT. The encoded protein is CASSPTFSADNTGELFF.

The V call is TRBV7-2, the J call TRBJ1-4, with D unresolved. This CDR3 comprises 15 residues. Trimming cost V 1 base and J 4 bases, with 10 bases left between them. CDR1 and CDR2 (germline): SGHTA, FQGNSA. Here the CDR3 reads CASSLGGSFNEKLFF. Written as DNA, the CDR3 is TGTGCCAGCAGCTTAGGAGGAAGCTTTAATGAAAAACTGTTTTTT.

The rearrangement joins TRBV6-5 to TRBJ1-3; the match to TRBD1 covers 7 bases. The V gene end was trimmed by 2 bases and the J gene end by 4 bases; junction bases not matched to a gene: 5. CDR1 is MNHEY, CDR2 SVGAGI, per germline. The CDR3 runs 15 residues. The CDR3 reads CASSYADRAGNTIYF. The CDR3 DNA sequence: TGTGCCAGCAGTTACGCCGACAGGGCCGGAAACACCATATATTTT.

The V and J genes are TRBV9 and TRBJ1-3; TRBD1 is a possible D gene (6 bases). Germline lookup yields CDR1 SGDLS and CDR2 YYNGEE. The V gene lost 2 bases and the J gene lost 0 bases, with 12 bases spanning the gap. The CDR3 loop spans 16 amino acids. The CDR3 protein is CASSVTGPSSGNTIYF. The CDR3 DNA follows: TGTGCCAGCAGCGTCACAGGGCCCAGCTCTGGAAACACCATATATTTT. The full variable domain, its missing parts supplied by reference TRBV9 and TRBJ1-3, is DSGVTQTPKHLITATGQRVTLRCSPRSGDLSVYWYQQSLDQGLQFLIQYYNGEERAKGNILERFSAQQFPDLHSELNLSSLELGDSALYFCASSVTGPSSGNTIYFGEGSWLTVV.

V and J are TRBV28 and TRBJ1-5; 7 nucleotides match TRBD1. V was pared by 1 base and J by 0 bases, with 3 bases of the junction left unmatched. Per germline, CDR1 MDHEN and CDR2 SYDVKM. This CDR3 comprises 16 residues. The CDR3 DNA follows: TGTGCCAGCAGTTTATTAGGGACAGATAGCAATCAGCCCCAGCATTTT. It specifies CASSLLGTDSNQPQHF.

CDR3 DNA sequence: TGTGCCAGCAGCTTATCGGACTCTTCCTACGAGCAGTACTTC. Amino acid sequence: CASSLSDSSYEQYF. The chain joins TRBV7-8 to TRBJ2-7, with D tentatively TRBD2 (5 bases). This CDR3 is 14 amino acids long. Trimming removed 2 bases at V and 1 base at J, with 9 bases between. Germline CDR1 SGHVS, CDR2 FQNEAQ.

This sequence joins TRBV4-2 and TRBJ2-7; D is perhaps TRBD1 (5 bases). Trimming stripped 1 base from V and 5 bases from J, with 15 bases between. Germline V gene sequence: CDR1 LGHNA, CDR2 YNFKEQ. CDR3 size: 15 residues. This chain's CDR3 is CASSQGTGLKDEQYF. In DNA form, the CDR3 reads TGTGCCAGCAGCCAAGGAACAGGTTTGAAGGACGAGCAGTACTTC.

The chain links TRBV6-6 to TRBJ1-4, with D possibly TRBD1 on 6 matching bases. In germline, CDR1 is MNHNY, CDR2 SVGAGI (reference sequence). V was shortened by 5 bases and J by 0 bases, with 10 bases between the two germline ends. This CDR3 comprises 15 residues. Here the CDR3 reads CASSTWTATNEKLFF. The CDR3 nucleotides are TGTGCCAGCAGTACCTGGACAGCAACTAATGAAAAACTGTTTTTT.

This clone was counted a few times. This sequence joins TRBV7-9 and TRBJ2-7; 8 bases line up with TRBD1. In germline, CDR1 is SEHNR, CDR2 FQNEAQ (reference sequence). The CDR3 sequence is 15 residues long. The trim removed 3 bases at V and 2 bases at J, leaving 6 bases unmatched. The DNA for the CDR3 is TGTGCCAGCAGCTTTGTCGGGACAGGCCCCTACGAGCAGTACTTC. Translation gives CASSFVGTGPYEQYF.

CDR3 loop: CASSLISGATYEQYF. The CDR3 DNA reads TGTGCCAGCAGCTTGATTAGCGGGGCAACCTACGAGCAGTACTTC. V and J are TRBV5-4 and TRBJ2-7; 8 bases align to TRBD2. Trimming removed 1 base from V and 2 bases from J; junction bases left unmatched: 5. This CDR3 is 15 amino acids long. From germline, CDR1 is SGHNT and CDR2 YYREEE (reference sequence).

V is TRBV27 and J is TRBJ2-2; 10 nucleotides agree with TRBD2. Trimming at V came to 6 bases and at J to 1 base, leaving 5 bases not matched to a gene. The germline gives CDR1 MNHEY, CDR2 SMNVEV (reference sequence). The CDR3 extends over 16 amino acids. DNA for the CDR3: TGTGCCAGCAGCCCGACTAGCGGGTGGAACACCGGGGAGCTGTTTTTT. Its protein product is CASSPTSGWNTGELFF.

Written as DNA, the CDR3 is TGCGCCAGCAGCCTAGAGCGGACCGCCCTTAGGGAGCAGTTCTTC. Amino acids: CASSLERTALREQFF. The chain is built from TRBV5-1 and TRBJ2-1; a possible D gene is TRBD2 (5 bases). The CDR3 extends over 15 amino acids. Per the germline V gene, CDR1 is SGHRS and CDR2 is YFSETQ. Trimming took 4 bases from V and 10 from J, leaving 21 bases between them.

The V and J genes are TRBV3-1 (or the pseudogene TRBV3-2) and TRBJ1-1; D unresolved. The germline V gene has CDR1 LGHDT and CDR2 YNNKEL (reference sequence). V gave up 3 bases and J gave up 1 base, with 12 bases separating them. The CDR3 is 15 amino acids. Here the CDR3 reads CASSQWGGRNTEAFF. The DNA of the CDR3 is TGTGCCAGCAGCCAGTGGGGAGGGCGGAACACTGAAGCTTTCTTT.

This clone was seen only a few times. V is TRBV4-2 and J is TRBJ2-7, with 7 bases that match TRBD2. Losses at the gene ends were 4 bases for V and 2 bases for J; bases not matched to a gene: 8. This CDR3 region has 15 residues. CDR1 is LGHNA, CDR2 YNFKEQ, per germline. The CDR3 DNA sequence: TGTGCCAGCAGCCTTGTCCTAGCGGCAGCCTACGAGCAGTACTTC. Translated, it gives CASSLVLAAAYEQYF.

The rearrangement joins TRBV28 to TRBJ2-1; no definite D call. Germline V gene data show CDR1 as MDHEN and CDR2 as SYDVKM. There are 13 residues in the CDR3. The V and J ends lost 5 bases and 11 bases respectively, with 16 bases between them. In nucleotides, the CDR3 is TGTGCCAGCAGTCTTATTGGCAGGAACCAGCAGTTCTTC. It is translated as CASSLIGRNQQFF.

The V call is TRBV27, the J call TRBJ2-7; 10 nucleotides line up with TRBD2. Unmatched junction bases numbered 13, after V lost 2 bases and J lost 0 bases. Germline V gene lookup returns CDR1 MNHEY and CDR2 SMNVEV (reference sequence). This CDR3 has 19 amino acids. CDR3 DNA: TGTGCCAGCAGTTTAAGGGCCCCCCTACTAGCGGGACACTCCTACGAGCAGTACTTC. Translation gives CASSLRAPLLAGHSYEQYF.

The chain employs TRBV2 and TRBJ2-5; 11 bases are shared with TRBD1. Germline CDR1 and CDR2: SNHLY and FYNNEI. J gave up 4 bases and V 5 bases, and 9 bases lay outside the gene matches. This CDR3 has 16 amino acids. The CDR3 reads CASSIPRTGGRETQYF. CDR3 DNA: TGTGCCAGCAGTATTCCTCGGACAGGGGGCAGAGAGACCCAGTACTTC.

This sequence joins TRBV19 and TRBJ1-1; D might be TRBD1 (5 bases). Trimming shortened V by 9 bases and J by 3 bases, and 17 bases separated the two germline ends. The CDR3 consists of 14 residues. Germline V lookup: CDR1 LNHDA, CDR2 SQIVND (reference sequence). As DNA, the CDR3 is TGTGCCAGCAAGATGCAGGGAGGGCACACTGAAGCTTTCTTT. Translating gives CASKMQGGHTEAFF. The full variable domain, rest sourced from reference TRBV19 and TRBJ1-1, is DGGITQSPKYLFRKEGQNVTLSCEQNLNHDAMYWYRQDPGQGLRLIYYSQIVNDFQKGDIAEGYSVSREKKESFPLTVTSAQKNPTAFYLCASKMQGGHTEAFFGQGTRLTVV.

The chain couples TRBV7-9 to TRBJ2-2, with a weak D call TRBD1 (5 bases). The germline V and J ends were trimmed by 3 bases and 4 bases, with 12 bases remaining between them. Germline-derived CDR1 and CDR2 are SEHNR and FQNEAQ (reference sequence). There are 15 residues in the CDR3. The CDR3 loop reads CASSFYGATTGELFF. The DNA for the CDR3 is TGTGCCAGCAGCTTTTATGGGGCTACCACCGGGGAGCTGTTTTTT.

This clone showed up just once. The CDR3 protein is CASAPQTLSYEQYF. The CDR3 DNA reads as TGTGCCAGCGCTCCGCAAACCCTATCCTACGAGCAGTACTTC. The chain has TRBV27 and TRBJ2-7; no definite D call. V gave up 8 bases and J gave up 1 base, with 15 bases separating them. This CDR3 region has 14 residues. CDR1 is MNHEY and CDR2 is SMNVEV in the germline V gene (reference sequence).

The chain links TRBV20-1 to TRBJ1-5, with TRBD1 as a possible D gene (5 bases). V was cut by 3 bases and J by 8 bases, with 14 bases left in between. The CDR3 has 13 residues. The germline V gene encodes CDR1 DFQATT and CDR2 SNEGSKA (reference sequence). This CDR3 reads CSASQPAGEPQHF. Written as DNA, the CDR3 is TGCAGTGCTAGTCAGCCAGCGGGGGAGCCCCAGCATTTT.

The CDR3 spells CASRQGSSYEQYF. Written as DNA, the CDR3 is TGTGCCAGCCGACAGGGGAGCTCCTACGAGCAGTACTTC. This chain joins TRBV28 and TRBJ2-7, with 8 bases aligning to TRBD1. Losses at the gene ends were 8 bases for V and 0 bases for J; bases not matched to a gene: 3. Germline CDR1 and CDR2: MDHEN and SYDVKM. The CDR3 spans 13 residues.